The source of this T cell receptor beta chain is a study of control samples from healthy donors and cancer patients (TCRdb year 2020). The V end loses 3 bases and the J end loses 5 bases, and a stretch of 13 bases separates them. The CDR1 and CDR2 encoded by the germline V gene are SGHAT and FQNNGV. Including cysteine and phenylalanine, the CDR3 has 14 amino acids. Only the CDR3 part of the read is kept: 42 bases, read in frame from the first base. In regard to this clone: Its antigen has not been determined. One base away there is no much larger clone; base qualities are not given. This sample includes further DNA sequences coding for the same CDR3.

The protocol used for the library was the immunoSEQ multiplex PCR assay. Held by TCRdb, this immuneACCESS table contains in-frame sequences only and omits some clones. Under half of the omission traces to an unresolved V gene where checked; the cause of the rest is unknown. Here the sample has 140,000 to 150,000 clones; over 85% occur a single time. The ten top clones hold 5% to 7% of the sample. Recombination connected TRBV11-2 to TRBJ1-1; TRBD1 is perhaps the D gene, given 5 matching bases. The TCR sequence derives from a man younger than 30 in good health. Sequenced material: blood. The DNA sequence follows: TGTGCCAGCAGCTTTGGGAGGGGAAGAACTGAAGCTTTCTTT. It translates to CASSFGRGRTEAFF. The CDR3, completed at both ends by the reference TRBV11-2 and TRBJ1-1 genes, gives the full variable domain EAGVAQSPRYKIIEKRQSVAFWCNPISGHATLYWYQQILGQGPKLLIQFQNNGVVDDSQLPKDRFSAERLKGVDSTLKIQPAKLEDSAVYLCASSFGRGRTEAFFGQGTRLTVV.